The rows below give T cell receptor beta chains drawn from one sample of a study of blood T cell repertoires in COVID-19. Using immunoSEQ multiplex PCR, the repertoire was profiled, and TCRdb retains in-frame clones only, with some absent. This table has approximately 100,000 clones, approximately 92% appearing once. What was sequenced was peripheral blood. The receptor set was obtained from a man between 45 and 60 years old with active COVID-19. The CDR3 runs from the conserved cysteine through the conserved F or W. The D gene is left open where the match is weak. For some rows the clone size is stated as once, few or many, or as a class when expanded; others skip it.

size	D	V	J	DNA	CDR3
.	.	TRBV4-1	TRBJ2-1	TGCGCCAGCAGCCAACTGGGGGCCTATGAGCAGTTCTTC	CASSQLGAYEQFF
.	TRBD1	TRBV28	TRBJ2-7	TGTGCCAGCAGTTTAGATAGGGACAGGGGCCCCTACGAGCAGTACTTC	CASSLDRDRGPYEQYF
.	TRBD2	TRBV7-7	TRBJ2-3	TGTGCTAGCAGCTTGACTAGCGGGAGTGGGGGTACGCAGTATTTT	CASSLTSGSGGTQYF
.	.	TRBV11-1	TRBJ1-3	TGTGCCAGCAGACTGTCGGACAGCCCTGGAAACACCATATATTTT	CASRLSDSPGNTIYF
.	TRBD2	TRBV28	TRBJ2-1	TGTGCCAGCAGCCATCAGACTAGCGGGAGTAACAATGAGCAGTTCTTC	CASSHQTSGSNNEQFF
.	.	TRBV12-3/TRBV12-4	TRBJ2-1	TGTGCCAGCAGTTTCCTACCGAATGAGCAGTTCTTC	CASSFLPNEQFF
.	TRBD1	TRBV12-5	TRBJ2-7	TGTGCTAGTGGTTTGCAGGGGGTGAGAGAGCAGTACTTC	CASGLQGVREQYF
.	TRBD2	TRBV5-4	TRBJ2-7	TGTGCCAGCAGCTCTAAACCTGGGACTAGCGGGAGTTTCGAGCAGTACTTC	CASSSKPGTSGSFEQYF
.	TRBD2	TRBV9	TRBJ2-3	TGTGCCAGCAGCTACTTCGCCAGCGGGGCGACAGATACGCAGTATTTT	CASSYFASGATDTQYF
few	.	TRBV18	TRBJ1-2	TGTGCCAGCTCACCGTCTATTGGGGGCAACTATGGCTACACCTTC	CASSPSIGGNYGYTF
.	TRBD1	TRBV9	TRBJ1-6	TGTGCCAGCAGCGTAGGGACAGGATCACCCCTCCACTTT	CASSVGTGSPLHF
.	.	TRBV19	TRBJ1-4	TGTGCCAGCGGGAGTTACTCGATCAATGAAAAACTGTTTTTT	CASGSYSINEKLFF
.	.	TRBV5-1	TRBJ1-1	TGCGCCAGCACCAGGCAGAGCATGAACACTGAAGCTTTCTTT	CASTRQSMNTEAFF
.	TRBD2	TRBV7-2	TRBJ2-7	TGTGCCAGCAGCTCCGGGACTAGCGGGTGGTCCTACGAGCAGTACTTC	CASSSGTSGWSYEQYF
.	TRBD1	TRBV27	TRBJ1-1	TGTGCCAGCAGTCCGAGACAGGGGGCTACTGAAGCTTTCTTT	CASSPRQGATEAFF
.	.	TRBV29-1	TRBJ1-2	TGCAGCGTCTACTCAGGGCGTGCGGCTGGCTACACCTTC	CSVYSGRAAGYTF
.	.	TRBV6-1	TRBJ1-2	TGTGCCAGCAGTGAAGGTGCAGGGAATAACTATGGCTACACCTTC	CASSEGAGNNYGYTF
once	.	TRBV6-5	TRBJ1-2	TGTGCCACAAGAGTCCCAACCGCCGGGAGAGGCTACACCTTC	CATRVPTAGRGYTF
once	TRBD1	TRBV14	TRBJ2-5	TGTGCCAGCAGCCTCCTACAGGGGGCTCAAGAGACCCAGTACTTC	CASSLLQGAQETQYF
.	TRBD1	TRBV28	TRBJ1-2	TGTGCCAGCAATGCCCCGGAGGACAGGGGGCGAGTCGGCTACACCTTC	CASNAPEDRGRVGYTF
.	.	TRBV7-9	TRBJ1-5	TGTGCCAGCAGCACTGGGGCATCCAATCAGCCCCAGCATTTT	CASSTGASNQPQHF
once	TRBD1	TRBV27	TRBJ1-1	TGTGCCAGCAGTTTCTTACAGGGGGCTGGTGAAGCTTTCTTT	CASSFLQGAGEAFF
.	TRBD2	TRBV27	TRBJ2-3	TGTGCCAGCAGCGGGGGGAGAGGAGATACGCAGTATTTT	CASSGGRGDTQYF
.	.	TRBV28	TRBJ2-1	TGTGCCAGCAGTCCCCGACAGCTGCAAAAAAATGAGCAGTTCTTC	CASSPRQLQKNEQFF
.	TRBD1	TRBV24-1	TRBJ2-5	TGTGCCACCAGTGAGGCCACAGGGGGCCCTAACCAAGAGACCCAGTACTTC	CATSEATGGPNQETQYF
.	TRBD2	TRBV7-8	TRBJ2-5	TGTGCCAGCAGCTTAGGGTTCTTTGCGGGAGGCCTCCGGCCCCAAGAGACCCAGTACTTC	CASSLGFFAGGLRPQETQYF
.	TRBD1	TRBV5-4	TRBJ2-7	TGTGCCAGCAGCCCCGGACAGGTACTCGACGAGCAGTACTTC	CASSPGQVLDEQYF
.	.	TRBV4-1	TRBJ1-6	TGCGCCAGCACCCTATCCACAGGGTATAATTCACCCCTCCACTTT	CASTLSTGYNSPLHF
.	.	TRBV28	TRBJ1-5	TGTGCCAGCAGTTCCTCGGGGGGACCCCAGCATTTT	CASSSSGGPQHF
.	.	TRBV7-9	TRBJ2-5	TGTGCCCTTTCTACAAGCGGGCCCCAAGAGACCCAGTACTTC	CALSTSGPQETQYF
.	TRBD1	TRBV28	TRBJ1-2	TGTGCCAGCAGTCAGGACAGGGAGAATTATGGCTACACCTTC	CASSQDRENYGYTF
.	.	TRBV3-1/TRBV3-2	TRBJ1-2	TGTGCCAGCAGCACCGGGACTTCCAGTGGCTACACCTTC	CASSTGTSSGYTF
.	TRBD2	TRBV11-3	TRBJ2-3	TGTGCCAGCAGCTTATCCTTTAGTAGCGGGAGGGAGAGGGACACAGATACGCAGTATTTT	CASSLSFSSGRERDTDTQYF
few	.	TRBV6-1	TRBJ2-7	TGTGCCAGCAGTGAAAGGAAGGGGCCCTACGAGCAGTACTTC	CASSERKGPYEQYF
.	.	TRBV7-9	TRBJ2-7	TGTGCCAGCAGCCCACGGGGTCTGCTTTCCTACGAGCAGTACTTC	CASSPRGLLSYEQYF
once	.	TRBV7-9	TRBJ1-6	TGTGCCAGCAGCTTAGGGGGCTGGGGCCATAATTCACCCCTCCACTTT	CASSLGGWGHNSPLHF
once	TRBD1	TRBV15	TRBJ2-1	TGTGCCACCAGCAGAGAAGCGACAGGGTATGATGAGCAGTTCTTC	CATSREATGYDEQFF
once	TRBD1	TRBV3-1/TRBV3-2	TRBJ1-2	TGTGCCAGCAGCCAAACCGACAGGGTGTATGGCTACACCTTC	CASSQTDRVYGYTF
.	TRBD1	TRBV19	TRBJ1-5	TGTGCCAGTAGTACCGGGACAGGGGTTAGCAATCAGCCCCAGCATTTT	CASSTGTGVSNQPQHF
.	.	TRBV20-1	TRBJ1-2	TGCAGTGCTAGTCCGGGCGGGAGGGTCGGCTACACCTTC	CSASPGGRVGYTF
.	.	TRBV14	TRBJ2-5	TGTGCCAGCAGCCAACCCATCTCAGGGATAATTTGGACAGAAGAGACCCAGTACTTC	CASSQPISGIIWTEETQYF
.	TRBD1	TRBV7-2	TRBJ1-5	TGTGCCAGCAGCTTAGATGGGCAGGGGGCGCGTCAGCCCCAGCATTTT	CASSLDGQGARQPQHF
.	TRBD2	TRBV10-3	TRBJ2-1	TGTGCCATCAGTGTTCTAGCGGGAGAGGAGTACAATGAGCAGTTCTTC	CAISVLAGEEYNEQFF
once	.	TRBV2	TRBJ1-5	TGTGCCAGCAGAACCAAGGCAGGGAATTTTCAGCCCCAGCATTTT	CASRTKAGNFQPQHF
.	.	TRBV11-2	TRBJ1-1	TGTGCCAGCAGCTGGGGCAGGGGTGAAGCTTTCTTT	CASSWGRGEAFF
.	TRBD1	TRBV11-2	TRBJ2-7	TGTGCCAGCAGCTTATATGGGACAGGGTTCTACGAGCAGTACTTC	CASSLYGTGFYEQYF
.	TRBD1	TRBV6-6	TRBJ1-4	TGTGCCAGCAGTCCCCCCGGACAGGGCTGGAAAAAACTGTTTTTT	CASSPPGQGWKKLFF
.	.	TRBV30	TRBJ2-6	TGTGCCTCAACCCAAGTTCGGGGTGGGTCTGGGGCCAACGTCCTGACTTTC	CASTQVRGGSGANVLTF
.	.	TRBV5-1	TRBJ1-1	TGCGCCAGCAGCTTGACAACCGGTAGCATGAACACTGAAGCTTTCTTT	CASSLTTGSMNTEAFF
few	TRBD1	TRBV27	TRBJ1-2	TGTGCCAGCAGTCCCCGACAGGGGGCACACTATGGCTACACCTTC	CASSPRQGAHYGYTF
.	TRBD1	TRBV2	TRBJ1-2	TGTGCCAGCAGTGGGGGACAGGGTGCTAACTATGGCTACACCTTC	CASSGGQGANYGYTF
.	TRBD1	TRBV6-1	TRBJ1-5	TGTGCCAGCAGTGAGGGACAGGGGGTAACTAATCAGCCCCAGCATTTT	CASSEGQGVTNQPQHF
.	TRBD2	TRBV19	TRBJ2-1	TGTGCCAGTACCCCCGGGATAGCGGGAGGGCCCAATGAGCAGTTCTTC	CASTPGIAGGPNEQFF
.	TRBD1	TRBV28	TRBJ1-5	TGTGCCAGCAGTTTAGACAGGGGGCAGGGTCAGCCCCAGCATTTT	CASSLDRGQGQPQHF
.	.	TRBV2	TRBJ2-3	TGTGCCACCTCGCTAGCCGCAGATACGCAGTATTTT	CATSLAADTQYF